One sample yielded the 22 T cell receptor beta chains listed below, sequenced in a study of T cell repertoires in cytomegalovirus infection. TCRdb itself ran the reads through MiXCR, one entry per CDR3 protein. The sample holds 90,000 to 130,000 distinct CDR3 sequences, around 9.1% seen once. Which antigens these TCRs recognize remains unknown. The sample comprised PBMCs, sequenced either directly or after in vitro stimulation (not recorded which). These receptors were obtained from a human donor in good health (CMV status not recorded). Some clones in this sample may be carry-over from other donors' samples.

Relative to its sample, this clonotype is medium-sized (0.01 to 0.1%). This chain links TRBV6-5 with TRBJ1-2; weak D call: TRBD1 (5 bases). V dropped 2 bases and J dropped 2 bases, with 9 bases sitting between them. Germline V gene sequence: CDR1 MNHEY, CDR2 SVGAGI. This CDR3 has 14 amino acids. CDR3 residues: CASSYMGGNYGYTF. CDR3 nucleotide sequence: TGTGCCAGCAGTTACATGGGGGGGAACTATGGCTACACCTTC.

The CDR3 sequence: CASSNLGTSGSTGELFF. The CDR3 coding sequence is TGTGCCAGCAGTAATCTGGGGACTAGCGGGAGCACCGGGGAGCTGTTTTTT. The chain is built from TRBV27 and TRBJ2-2; 14 positions agree with TRBD2. This CDR3 spans 17 amino acids. V dropped 5 bases and J dropped 4; count of bases not matched to a gene: 6. Germline CDR1 and CDR2: MNHEY and SMNVEV (reference sequence).

This clonotype was seen many times. The chain links TRBV28 to TRBJ2-3, with D possibly being TRBD1 or TRBD2 (5 bases each). Between the trimmed V and J ends, which lost 6 bases and 1 base, there was a span of 11 bases. The length of the CDR3 is 14 residues. Per germline, CDR1 MDHEN and CDR2 SYDVKM. CDR3: CASSPLGRTDTQYF. CDR3 DNA: TGTGCCAGCAGCCCACTGGGACGCACAGATACGCAGTATTTT.

J is TRBJ2-5 and V is TRBV20-1; the D gene is possibly TRBD1 (6 bases). Trimming took off 1 base at V and 3 bases at J, with 21 bases between the two ends. CDR1 is DFQATT and CDR2 is SNEGSKA in the germline V gene (reference sequence). CDR3 length equals 17 residues. The chain's CDR3 is CSARVPERQAVKETQYF. The CDR3 nucleotides are TGCAGTGCTAGAGTCCCCGAAAGACAGGCGGTAAAAGAGACCCAGTACTTC.

The chain recombines TRBV12-3 or TRBV12-4 with TRBJ2-4, with 11 bases that match TRBD1. The CDR3 loop spans 15 amino acids. V was clipped by 2 bases and J by 8 bases; unmatched bases: 5. The CDR3 protein is CASSLRDRGLYIQYF. The CDR3 DNA reads TGTGCCAGCAGTTTAAGGGACAGGGGGTTATACATTCAGTACTTC.

This clonotype was observed a handful of times. The chain recombines TRBV20-1 with TRBJ2-7; the D gene is possibly TRBD1 (7 bases). The CDR3 length is 15 residues. The V end lost 4 bases, the J end lost 2 bases, and 18 bases lay between the germline ends. CDR1 and CDR2 from the germline V gene are DFQATT and SNEGSKA (reference sequence). The CDR3 DNA sequence: TGCAGTGCTAAAAATCAGCCAGGGGGGACCTACGAGCAGTACTTC. This gives the protein CSAKNQPGGTYEQYF.

The chain carries TRBV19 and TRBJ2-2; TRBD1 matches at 9 bases. The CDR3 totals 15 residues. The J segment lost 5 bases and the V segment lost 7 bases, leaving 8 bases of the junction unmatched. Germline V lookup: CDR1 LNHDA, CDR2 SQIVND (reference sequence). The CDR3 bases are TGTGCCAGTAAGGGGAGACAGGGGGGGACCGGGGAGCTGTTTTTT. Protein: CASKGRQGGTGELFF.

This clonotype was seen ten or more times. The chain recombines TRBV6-5 with TRBJ2-3; D possibly matches TRBD1 or TRBD2 (5 bases each). Trimming cost V 0 bases and J 3 bases, with 7 bases left between them. The CDR3 runs to 14 residues. Germline loops: CDR1 MNHEY, CDR2 SVGAGI. The DNA of the CDR3 is TGTGCCAGCAGTTACTCATGGGGGACAGATACGCAGTATTTT. Its protein product is CASSYSWGTDTQYF.

As regards this clonotype: It may be a read error: a sequence one base away is much more abundant. The chain links TRBV19 to TRBJ1-1; the D gene is possibly TRBD1 (5 bases). CDR3 size: 16 residues. CDR1 and CDR2 from the germline V gene are LNHDA and SQIVND (reference sequence). Trimming pared 0 bases from V and 3 bases from J, leaving 14 bases between. This CDR3 reads CASSIDHLGGDTEAFF. The CDR3 DNA reads as TGTGCCAGTAGTATAGATCACCTGGGAGGGGACACTGAAGCTTTCTTT.

This clonotype was observed many times. This sequence joins TRBV7-2 and TRBJ2-7; maybe TRBD2 (5 bases). CDR1 is SGHTA, CDR2 FQGNSA, per germline. Trimming removed 5 bases from V and 3 bases from J, with 17 bases in between. The CDR3 consists of 15 residues. CDR3 loop: CASSPGRTGSYEQYF. The CDR3 DNA follows: TGTGCCAGCAGCCCCGGCCGGACTGGGAGCTACGAGCAGTACTTC.

This clonotype was counted many times. The chain recombines TRBV12-3 or TRBV12-4 with TRBJ2-1; 12 bases are a match to TRBD2. With V trimmed by 6 bases and J by 9 bases, 15 bases remained unmatched. The CDR3 contains 17 residues. The CDR3 loop is CASSPTGLAGGPGEQFF. In DNA, the CDR3 is TGTGCCAGCAGCCCCACCGGCCTAGCGGGAGGGCCGGGTGAGCAGTTCTTC.

This clonotype was found a few times. The chain links TRBV19 to TRBJ2-3; tentatively, D is TRBD2 (6 bases). V lost 4 bases to trimming and J lost 3 bases, with 11 bases between them. The germline gives CDR1 LNHDA, CDR2 SQIVND (reference sequence). CDR3 length: 14 amino acids. The CDR3 nucleotides are TGTGCCAGTAGTAGGGCGGGGCCGACAGATACGCAGTATTTT. Its protein is CASSRAGPTDTQYF.

The chain combines TRBV20-1 with TRBJ2-5; D remains ambiguous. Deletions cut 4 bases from V and 6 bases from J, with 6 bases between. The CDR3 runs 10 residues. Germline V gives CDR1 DFQATT, CDR2 SNEGSKA (reference sequence). The CDR3 protein is CSATNQTQYF. The CDR3 DNA follows: TGCAGTGCTACAAACCAGACCCAGTACTTC.

Ten or more counts support this clonotype. This chain uses TRBV7-8 with TRBJ2-3; weak D call: TRBD2 (5 bases). Germline V lookup: CDR1 SGHVS, CDR2 FQNEAQ. V gave up 11 bases and J gave up 2 bases, with 20 bases separating them. The CDR3 has 15 amino acids. CDR3 bases: TGTGCCGGGCGACGGAGCGGATCACCCACAGATACGCAGTATTTT. Its translation: CAGRRSGSPTDTQYF.

The V call is TRBV6-2 or TRBV6-3, the J call TRBJ2-7, with D uncertain. The CDR3 is 12 residues long. Germline values: CDR1 MNHEY, CDR2 SVGEGT. V was pared by 4 bases and J by 1 base, with 5 bases between. CDR3 nucleotides: TGTGCCAGCAGTTGGGATTCCTACGAGCAGTACGTC. It encodes CASSWDSYEQYV.

This clonotype appeared a few times. V and J are TRBV5-1 and TRBJ2-1, with D possibly TRBD2 on 5 matching bases. Trimming removed 2 bases from V and 0 bases from J, with 9 bases in between. Germline-derived CDR1 and CDR2 are SGHRS and YFSETQ. The CDR3 covers 15 residues. CDR3 sequence (DNA): TGCGCCAGCAGCTTCCGGGAAAACTCCTACAATGAGCAGTTCTTC. Protein sequence: CASSFRENSYNEQFF.

This clonotype was counted only a few times. The J gene is TRBJ1-4, the V gene TRBV4-1; the D is unclear. Germline CDR1 and CDR2: MGHRA and YSYEKL. This CDR3 spans 13 amino acids. V lost 1 base, J lost 11 bases, and 11 bases lay in between. This chain's CDR3 is CASSQVVPEKLFF. The CDR3 DNA follows: TGCGCCAGCAGCCAAGTGGTGCCGGAGAAACTGTTTTTT.

This clonotype was detected many times. V and J are TRBV12-3 or TRBV12-4 and TRBJ1-5; TRBD1 is a possible D gene (6 bases). The V and J ends lost 2 bases and 5 bases respectively, with 13 bases between them. This CDR3 has 15 residues. The CDR3 nucleotides read TGTGCCAGCAGTTTAATGAGGACAGAGGATCAGCCCCAGCATTTT. Protein: CASSLMRTEDQPQHF.

This clonotype was picked up a small number of times. This chain joins TRBV5-4 and TRBJ2-1, with D hard to call. This CDR3 is 14 amino acids long. The germline CDR1 and CDR2 sequences are SGHNT and YYREEE (reference sequence). Trimming took 2 bases from V and 1 from J, leaving 7 bases between them. DNA of the CDR3: TGTGCCAGCAGCTTAGGTCGATCCTACAATGAGCAGTTCTTC. Protein product: CASSLGRSYNEQFF.

This clonotype was detected ten times or more. The chain uses TRBV29-1 and TRBJ2-1; D gene uncertain. The germline V gene encodes CDR1 SQVTM and CDR2 ANQGSEA. V shed 2 bases and J shed 4 bases, with 3 bases lying between them. CDR3 length equals 11 residues. CDR3 sequence reads: CSVELYNEQFF. As DNA, the CDR3 is TGCAGCGTTGAACTGTACAATGAGCAGTTCTTC.

The sample holds many counts of this clonotype. This chain uses TRBV6-2 or TRBV6-3 with TRBJ2-3; 13 bases fit TRBD2. Germline V gene data show CDR1 as MNHEY and CDR2 as SVGEGT. The CDR3 spans 19 residues. V trimming: 5 bases; J trimming: 2 bases; junction bases outside the gene matches: 13. This CDR3 is CASSQPPGLAGSYTDTQYF. CDR3 coding DNA: TGTGCCAGCAGTCAACCCCCGGGACTAGCGGGATCGTACACAGATACGCAGTATTTT.

There are many counts of this clonotype. This chain links TRBV7-2 with TRBJ1-3, with no clear D. Germline V lookup: CDR1 SGHTA, CDR2 FQGNSA. Trimming removed 3 bases at V and 0 bases at J, with 12 bases between. There are 16 residues in the CDR3. This CDR3 is CASSFGLSGSGNTIYF. The CDR3 nucleotides read TGTGCCAGCAGCTTTGGACTCAGCGGCTCTGGAAACACCATATATTTT.